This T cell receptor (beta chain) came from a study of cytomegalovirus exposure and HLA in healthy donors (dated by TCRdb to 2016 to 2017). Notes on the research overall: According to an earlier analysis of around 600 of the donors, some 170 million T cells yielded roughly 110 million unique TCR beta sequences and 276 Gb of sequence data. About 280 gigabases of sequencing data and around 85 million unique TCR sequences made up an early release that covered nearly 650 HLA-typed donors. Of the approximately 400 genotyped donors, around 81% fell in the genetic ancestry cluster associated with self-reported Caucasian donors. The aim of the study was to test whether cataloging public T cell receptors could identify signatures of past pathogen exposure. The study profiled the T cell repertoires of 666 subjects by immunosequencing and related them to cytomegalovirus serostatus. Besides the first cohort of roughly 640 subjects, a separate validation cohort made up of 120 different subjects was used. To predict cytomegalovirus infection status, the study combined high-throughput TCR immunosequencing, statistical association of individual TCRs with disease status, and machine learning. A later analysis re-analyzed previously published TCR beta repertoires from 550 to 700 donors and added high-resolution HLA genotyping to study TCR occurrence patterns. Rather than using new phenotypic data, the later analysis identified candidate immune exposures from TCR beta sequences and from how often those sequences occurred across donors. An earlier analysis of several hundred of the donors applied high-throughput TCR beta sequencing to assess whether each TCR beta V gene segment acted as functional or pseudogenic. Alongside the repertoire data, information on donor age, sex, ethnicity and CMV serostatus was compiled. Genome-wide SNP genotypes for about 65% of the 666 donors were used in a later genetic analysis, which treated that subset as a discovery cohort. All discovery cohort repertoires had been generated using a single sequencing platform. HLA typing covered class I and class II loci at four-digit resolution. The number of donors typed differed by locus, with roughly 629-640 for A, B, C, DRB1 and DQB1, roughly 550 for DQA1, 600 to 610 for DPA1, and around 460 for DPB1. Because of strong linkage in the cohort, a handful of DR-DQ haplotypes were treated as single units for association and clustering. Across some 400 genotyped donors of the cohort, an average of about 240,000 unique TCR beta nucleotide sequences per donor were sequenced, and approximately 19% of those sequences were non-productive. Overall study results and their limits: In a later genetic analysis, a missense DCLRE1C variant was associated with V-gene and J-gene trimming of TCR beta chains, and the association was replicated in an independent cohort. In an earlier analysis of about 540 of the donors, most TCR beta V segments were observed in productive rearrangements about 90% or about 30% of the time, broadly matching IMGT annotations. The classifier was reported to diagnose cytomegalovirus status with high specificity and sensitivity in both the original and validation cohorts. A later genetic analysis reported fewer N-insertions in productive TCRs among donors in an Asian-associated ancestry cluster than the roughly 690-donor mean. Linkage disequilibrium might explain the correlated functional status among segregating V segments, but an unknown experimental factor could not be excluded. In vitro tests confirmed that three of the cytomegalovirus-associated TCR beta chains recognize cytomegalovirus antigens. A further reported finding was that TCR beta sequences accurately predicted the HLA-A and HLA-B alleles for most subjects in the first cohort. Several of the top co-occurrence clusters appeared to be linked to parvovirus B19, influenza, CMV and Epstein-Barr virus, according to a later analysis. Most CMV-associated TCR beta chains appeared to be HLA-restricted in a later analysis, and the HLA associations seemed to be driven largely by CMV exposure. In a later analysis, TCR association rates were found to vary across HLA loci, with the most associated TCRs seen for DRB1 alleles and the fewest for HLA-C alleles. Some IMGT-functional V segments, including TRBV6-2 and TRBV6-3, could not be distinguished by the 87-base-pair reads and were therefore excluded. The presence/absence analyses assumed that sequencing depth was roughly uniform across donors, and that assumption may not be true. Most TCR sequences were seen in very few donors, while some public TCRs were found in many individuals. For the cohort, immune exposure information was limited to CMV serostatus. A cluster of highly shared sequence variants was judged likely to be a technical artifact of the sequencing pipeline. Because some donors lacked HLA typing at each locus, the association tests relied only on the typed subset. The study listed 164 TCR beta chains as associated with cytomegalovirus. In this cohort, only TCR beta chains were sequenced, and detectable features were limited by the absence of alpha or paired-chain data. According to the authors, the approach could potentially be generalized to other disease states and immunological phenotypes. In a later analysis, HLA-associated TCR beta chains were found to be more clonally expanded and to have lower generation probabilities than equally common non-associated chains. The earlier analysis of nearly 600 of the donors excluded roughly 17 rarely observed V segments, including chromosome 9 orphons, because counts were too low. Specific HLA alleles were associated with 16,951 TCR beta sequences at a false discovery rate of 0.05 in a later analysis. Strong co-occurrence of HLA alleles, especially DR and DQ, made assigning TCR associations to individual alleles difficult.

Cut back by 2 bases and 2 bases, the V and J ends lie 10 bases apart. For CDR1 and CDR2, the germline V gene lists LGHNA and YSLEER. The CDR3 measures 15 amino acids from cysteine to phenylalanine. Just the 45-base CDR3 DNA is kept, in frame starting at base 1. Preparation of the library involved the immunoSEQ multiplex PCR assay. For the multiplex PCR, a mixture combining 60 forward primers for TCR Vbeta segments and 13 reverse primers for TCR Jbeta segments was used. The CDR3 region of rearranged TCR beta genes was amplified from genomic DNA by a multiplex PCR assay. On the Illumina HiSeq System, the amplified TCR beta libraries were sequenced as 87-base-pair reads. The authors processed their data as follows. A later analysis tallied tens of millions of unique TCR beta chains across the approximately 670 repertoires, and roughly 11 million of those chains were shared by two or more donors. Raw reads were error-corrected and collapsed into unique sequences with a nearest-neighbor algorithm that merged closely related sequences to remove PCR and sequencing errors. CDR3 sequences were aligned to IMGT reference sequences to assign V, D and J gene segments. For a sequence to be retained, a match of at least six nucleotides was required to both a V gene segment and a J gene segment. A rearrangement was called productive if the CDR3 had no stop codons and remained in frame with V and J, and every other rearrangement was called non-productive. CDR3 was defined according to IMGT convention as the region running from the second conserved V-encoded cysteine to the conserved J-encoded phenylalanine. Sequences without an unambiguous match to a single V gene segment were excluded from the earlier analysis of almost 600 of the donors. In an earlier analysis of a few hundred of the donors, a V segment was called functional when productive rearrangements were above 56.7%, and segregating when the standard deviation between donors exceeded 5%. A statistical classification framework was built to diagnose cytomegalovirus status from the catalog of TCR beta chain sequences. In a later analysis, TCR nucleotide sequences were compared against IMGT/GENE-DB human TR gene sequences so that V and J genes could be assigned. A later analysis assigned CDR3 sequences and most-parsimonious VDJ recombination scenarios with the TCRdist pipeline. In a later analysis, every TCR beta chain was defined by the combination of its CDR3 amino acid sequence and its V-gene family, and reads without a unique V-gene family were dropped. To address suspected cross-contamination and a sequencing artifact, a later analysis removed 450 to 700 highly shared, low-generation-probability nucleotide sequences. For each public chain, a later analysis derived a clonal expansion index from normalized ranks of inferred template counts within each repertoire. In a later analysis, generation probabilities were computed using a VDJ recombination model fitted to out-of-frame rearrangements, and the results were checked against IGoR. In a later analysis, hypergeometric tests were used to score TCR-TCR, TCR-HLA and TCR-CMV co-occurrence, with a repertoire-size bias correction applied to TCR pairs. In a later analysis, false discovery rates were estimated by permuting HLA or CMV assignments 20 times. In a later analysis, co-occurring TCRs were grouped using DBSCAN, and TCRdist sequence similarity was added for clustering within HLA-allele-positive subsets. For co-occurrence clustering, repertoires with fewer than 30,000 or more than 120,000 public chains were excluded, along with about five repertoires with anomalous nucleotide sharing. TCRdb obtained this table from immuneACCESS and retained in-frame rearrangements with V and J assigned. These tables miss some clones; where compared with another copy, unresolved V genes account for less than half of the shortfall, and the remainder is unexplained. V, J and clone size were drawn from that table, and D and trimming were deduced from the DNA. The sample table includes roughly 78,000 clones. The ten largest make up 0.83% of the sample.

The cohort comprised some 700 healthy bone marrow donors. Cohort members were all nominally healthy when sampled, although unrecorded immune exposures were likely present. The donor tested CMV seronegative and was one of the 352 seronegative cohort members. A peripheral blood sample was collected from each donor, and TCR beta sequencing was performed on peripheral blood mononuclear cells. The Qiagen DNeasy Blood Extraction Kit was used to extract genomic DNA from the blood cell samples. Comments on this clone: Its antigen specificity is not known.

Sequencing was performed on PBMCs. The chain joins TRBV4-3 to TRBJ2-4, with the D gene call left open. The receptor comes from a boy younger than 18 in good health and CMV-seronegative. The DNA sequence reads TGCGCCAGCAGCCAAAGAACGCAGACCAAAAACATTCAGTACTTC. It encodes CASSQRTQTKNIQYF.